One sample yielded the 18 T cell receptor beta chains listed below, sequenced in a study of T-cell reconstitution after alpha-beta-depleted transplantation in children. Unique molecular identifiers were incorporated into the prepared TCRbeta library. TCRdb ran MiXCR on the PCR reads and lists one entry per CDR3 protein. The table has just under 250,000 distinct CDR3 sequences, roughly 26% seen once. This specimen was PBMCs, taken before TCRalphabeta/CD19-depleted stem cell transplant. The receptors shown here come from a girl aged 2-10 years with Fanconi anemia, due to receive a stem cell transplant.

The chain uses TRBV20-1 and TRBJ1-2; no definite D call. The CDR3 covers 14 residues. Between the trimmed V and J ends, which lost 1 base and 0 bases, there was a span of 9 bases. The germline V gene has CDR1 DFQATT and CDR2 SNEGSKA (reference sequence). This chain's CDR3 is CSARAMLANYGYTF. In DNA, the CDR3 is TGCAGTGCTAGAGCCATGCTTGCTAACTATGGCTACACCTTC.

The sample holds many counts of this clonotype. J is TRBJ2-1 and V is TRBV29-1; TRBD2 matches 10 bases. Germline CDR1 reads SQVTM; CDR2 reads ANQGSEA. There are 15 residues in the CDR3. V dropped 6 bases and J dropped 3; count of bases not matched to a gene: 8. CDR3 sequence reads: CSVRPSGGVYNEQFF. Here the CDR3 DNA reads TGCAGCGTGAGGCCTAGCGGGGGAGTCTACAATGAGCAGTTCTTC.

This clonotype was observed at least ten times. The V gene is TRBV20-1, the J gene TRBJ2-3; 10 bases are shared with TRBD2. This CDR3 spans 17 amino acids. The germline gives CDR1 DFQATT, CDR2 SNEGSKA (reference sequence). V trimming: 6 bases; J trimming: 3 bases; junction bases outside the gene matches: 15. CDR3 sequence reads: CSAPRGLAPVGTDTQYF. The CDR3 DNA follows: TGCAGTGCCCCTAGGGGACTAGCGCCCGTTGGGACAGATACGCAGTATTTT.

This clonotype was found many times. The chain couples TRBV20-1 to TRBJ2-4; D gene uncertain. The germline CDR1 and CDR2 sequences are DFQATT and SNEGSKA (reference sequence). The CDR3 has 12 amino acids. The V gene lost 3 bases and the J gene lost 9 bases, with 12 bases spanning the gap. Here the CDR3 reads CSASGDQFIQYF. Here the CDR3 DNA reads TGCAGTGCTAGCGGCGATCAATTCATTCAGTACTTC.

This chain joins TRBV23-1 and TRBJ2-5, with D unresolved. TRBV23-1 is classed as an ORF, of uncertain function. With 3 bases removed from V and 5 bases from J, the gap between germline ends came to 10 bases. CDR3 size: 13 residues. CDR3 region: CASSHSFRETQYF. The CDR3 DNA reads TGCGCCAGCAGTCATTCCTTTCGGGAGACCCAGTACTTC.

This clonotype was found many times. V usage is TRBV20-1 and J usage is TRBJ1-5; D is unclear. Trimming left V 1 base short and J 4 bases short, with 8 bases between. Germline V gene lookup returns CDR1 DFQATT and CDR2 SNEGSKA (reference sequence). CDR3 length: 13 amino acids. The CDR3 DNA reads TGCAGTGCTAGAGGGGCAGAAAATCAGCCCCAGCATTTT. Its translation: CSARGAENQPQHF.

There are many counts of this clonotype. This sequence joins TRBV5-5 and TRBJ2-3; tentatively, D is TRBD2 (6 bases). The germline CDR1 and CDR2 sequences are SGHKS and YYEKEE (reference sequence). The germline V and J ends were trimmed by 4 bases and 3 bases, with 15 bases remaining between them. The CDR3 consists of 15 residues. The CDR3 DNA sequence: TGTGCCAGCAGCATCTTAGCGGTTGGTACAGATACGCAGTATTTT. It is translated as CASSILAVGTDTQYF. Complete variable domain (other parts from reference TRBV5-5 and TRBJ2-3): DAGVTQSPTHLIKTRGQQVTLRCSPISGHKSVSWYQQVLGQGPQFIFQYYEKEERGRGNFPDRFSARQFPNYSSELNVNALLLGDSALYLCASSILAVGTDTQYFGPGTRLTVL.

V usage is TRBV12-3 or TRBV12-4 and J usage is TRBJ2-3, with TRBD2 matching 8 bases. The trim removed 2 bases at V and 11 bases at J, leaving 15 bases unmatched. CDR3 length: 16 residues. CDR3 region: CASSLIPGGSPEWQYF. In nucleotides, the CDR3 is TGTGCCAGCAGTTTAATTCCGGGGGGGTCGCCAGAGTGGCAGTATTTT.

This clonotype was found many times. The V call is TRBV7-9, the J call TRBJ2-7; TRBD2 matches at 7 bases. Germline-derived CDR1 and CDR2 are SEHNR and FQNEAQ (reference sequence). The CDR3 has 17 residues. Trimming took 1 base from V and 3 from J; bases not matched to a gene: 12. The CDR3 is CASSLGGGQDYNYEQYF. The CDR3 DNA follows: TGTGCCAGCAGCTTAGGGGGAGGGCAGGATTATAACTACGAGCAGTACTTC.

The V call is TRBV20-1, the J call TRBJ2-7; TRBD1 might be the D (5 bases). The CDR3 extends over 11 amino acids. The V end was cut by 6 bases, the J end by 5 bases, with 11 bases between. Looked up from germline, CDR1 is DFQATT and CDR2 is SNEGSKA (reference sequence). The CDR3 protein is CSARVGDEQYF. The CDR3, as DNA: TGCAGTGCCAGGGTGGGCGACGAGCAGTACTTC.

This clonotype was seen repeatedly, ten times or more. The rearrangement links TRBV20-1 to TRBJ2-1; no firm D call. The CDR3 is made up of 14 amino acids. Germline V gene sequence: CDR1 DFQATT, CDR2 SNEGSKA (reference sequence). The V end lost 3 bases, the J end lost 10 bases, and 19 bases lay between the germline ends. CDR3 nucleotides: TGCAGTGCTAGGGAAGGCTACGCCCCCCCGGAGCAGTTCTTC. Protein: CSAREGYAPPEQFF.

V gene TRBV19 combines with J gene TRBJ2-3, with D maybe TRBD1 (5 bases). Trimming removed 3 bases at V and 1 base at J, with 11 bases between. The length of the CDR3 is 15 residues. Per germline, CDR1 LNHDA and CDR2 SQIVND (reference sequence). CDR3 in DNA: TGTGCCAGTAGTATTTTGACAGCCTGCACAGATACGCAGTATTTT. Its protein is CASSILTACTDTQYF.

J is TRBJ2-1 and V is TRBV7-3, with TRBD2 matching 10 bases. The CDR3 loop spans 16 amino acids. The trim removed 5 bases at V and 4 bases at J, leaving 8 bases unmatched. CDR1 is SGHTA, CDR2 FQGTGA, per germline. CDR3 coding DNA: TGTGCCAGCAGCCGGGGAAGAGCGGGAGGGTACAATGAGCAGTTCTTC. Residues: CASSRGRAGGYNEQFF.

The table lists this clonotype with a few counts. CDR3 in DNA: TGTGCCACCAGCAGAGAGCTGGGACTAGCGGTAACATTGAGCACAGATACGCAGTATTTT. Its translation: CATSRELGLAVTLSTDTQYF. The V call is TRBV15, the J call TRBJ2-3; 11 nucleotides agree with TRBD2. Germline V gene data show CDR1 as LNHNV and CDR2 as YYDKDF (reference sequence). CDR3 length: 20 residues. J lost 0 bases, V lost 0 bases, and 11 bases had no gene match.

The table lists this clonotype with many counts. The rearrangement links TRBV20-1 to TRBJ2-7; 8 bases match TRBD2. The ends lost 2 bases at V and 3 bases at J; junction bases unmatched: 3. Germline CDR1 DFQATT, CDR2 SNEGSKA (reference sequence). The CDR3 is made up of 13 amino acids. CDR3 sequence: CSARSGTSYEQYF. CDR3 in DNA: TGCAGTGCTAGATCAGGGACTAGCTACGAGCAGTACTTC.

To note about this clonotype: The limits of the CDR3 on the DNA are not certain, so only TCRdb's listed CDR3 is given. The CDR3 reads CISVSEAHKTGLTYEQYF. The V and J genes are TRBV7-5 and TRBJ2-7; the listed D gene, TRBD1, was not tested against the DNA. TRBV7-5 is a documented pseudogene. The CDR3 comprises 18 residues, both ends counted.

This chain links TRBV2 with TRBJ2-3; D remains ambiguous. The CDR3 is 14 residues long. CDR1 is SNHLY, CDR2 FYNNEI, per germline. Deletions cut 7 bases from V and 2 bases from J, with 13 bases between. The CDR3 reads CASIPSETTDTQYF. The CDR3 DNA follows: TGTGCCAGCATTCCCTCTGAGACCACAGATACGCAGTATTTT.

The chain has TRBV12-3 or TRBV12-4 and TRBJ2-1; 7 nucleotides line up with TRBD2. V lost 2 bases, J lost 10 bases, and 8 bases stayed unmatched. This CDR3 spans 14 amino acids. Here the CDR3 DNA reads TGTGCCAGCAGTTTAATAGGGCGGGAGAGAGAGCAGTTCTTC. Encoded protein: CASSLIGREREQFF.